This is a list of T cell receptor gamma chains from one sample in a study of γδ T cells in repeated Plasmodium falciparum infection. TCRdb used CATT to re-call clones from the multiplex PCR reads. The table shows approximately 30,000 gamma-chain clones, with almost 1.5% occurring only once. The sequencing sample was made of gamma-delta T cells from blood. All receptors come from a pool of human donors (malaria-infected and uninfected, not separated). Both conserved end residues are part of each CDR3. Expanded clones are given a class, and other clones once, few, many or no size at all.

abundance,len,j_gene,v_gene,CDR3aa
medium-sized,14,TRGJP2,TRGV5,CATWDKRSDWIKTF
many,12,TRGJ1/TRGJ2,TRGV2,CATWDGSGKKLF
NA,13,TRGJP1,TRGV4,CATIYTTGWFKIF
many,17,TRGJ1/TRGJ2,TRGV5,CATWDSPQPSNYYKKLF
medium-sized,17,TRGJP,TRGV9,CALWEARGKLGKKIKVF
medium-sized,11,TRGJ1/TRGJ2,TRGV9,CALWTYYKKLF
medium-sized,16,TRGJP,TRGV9,CALWEIRELGKKIKVF
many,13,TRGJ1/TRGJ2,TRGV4,CATWDGPYYKELF
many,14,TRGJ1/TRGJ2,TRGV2,CATWDGLRYYKKLF
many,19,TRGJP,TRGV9,CALWEVHGRQELGKKIKVF
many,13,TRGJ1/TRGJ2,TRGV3,CATWDRPNYKKLF
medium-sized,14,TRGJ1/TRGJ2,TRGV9,CALWEVQDYYKKLF
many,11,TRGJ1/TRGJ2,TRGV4,CAIGGTFLKLF
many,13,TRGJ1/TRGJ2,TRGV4,CATWDPYFYKKLF
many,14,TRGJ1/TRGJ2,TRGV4,CATWDGANYYKKLF
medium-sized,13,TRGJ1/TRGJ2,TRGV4,CATWDGPILAKLF
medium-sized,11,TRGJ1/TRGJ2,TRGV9,CALWDASKKLF
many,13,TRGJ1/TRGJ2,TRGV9,CALWEVRPVEKLF
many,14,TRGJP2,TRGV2,CATWDGRSDWIKTF
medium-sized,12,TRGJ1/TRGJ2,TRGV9,CALWEAYYKKLF
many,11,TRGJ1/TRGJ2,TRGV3,CATFDYYKKLF
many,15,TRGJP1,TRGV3,CATWDSHTTGWFKIF
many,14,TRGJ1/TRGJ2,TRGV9,CALWEVPGYYKKLF
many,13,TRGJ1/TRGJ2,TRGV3,CATWGGNYYKKLF
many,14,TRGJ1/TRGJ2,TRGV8,CATWDAANYYKKLF
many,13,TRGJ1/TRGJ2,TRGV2,CATWDGPGYKKLF
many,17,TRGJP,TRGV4,CATWEGARELGKKIKVF
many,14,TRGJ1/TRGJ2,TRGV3,CATWDRPGMYKKLF
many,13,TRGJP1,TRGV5,CATWDGTGWFKIF
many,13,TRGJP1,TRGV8,CATWWGTGWFKIF
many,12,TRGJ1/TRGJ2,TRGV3,CATWVRPRKKLF
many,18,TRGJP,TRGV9,CALWEVDPQELGKKIKVF
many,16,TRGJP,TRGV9,CALWEVGGLGKKIKVF
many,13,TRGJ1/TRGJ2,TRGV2,CATWDAIYYKKLF
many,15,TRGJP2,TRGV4,CATWDAPGSDWIKTF
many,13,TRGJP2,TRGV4,CATWGEKDWIKTF
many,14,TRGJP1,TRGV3,CATWDLTTGWFKIF
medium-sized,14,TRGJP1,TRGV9,CALWEVVESWFKIF
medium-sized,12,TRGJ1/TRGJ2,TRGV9,CALAPNYYKKLF
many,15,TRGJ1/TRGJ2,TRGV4,CATWDGPGDYYKKLF
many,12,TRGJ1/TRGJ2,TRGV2,CATWDGRSKKLF
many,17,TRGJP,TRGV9,CALWEWRSELGKKIKVF
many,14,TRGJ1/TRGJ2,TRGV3,CATWDSRPYYKKLF
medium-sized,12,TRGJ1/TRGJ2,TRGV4,CATWDGYYKKLF
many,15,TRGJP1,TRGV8,CATWDLEATGWFKIF
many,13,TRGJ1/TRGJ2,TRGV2,CATWDFLYYKKLF
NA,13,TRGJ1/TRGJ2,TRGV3,CAAWTKWYYKKLF
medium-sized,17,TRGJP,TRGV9,CALWEEIQELGKKIKVF
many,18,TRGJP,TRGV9,CALWESRKRELGKKIKVF
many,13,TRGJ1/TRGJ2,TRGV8,CATWDKLSYKKLF
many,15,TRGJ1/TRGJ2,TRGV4,CATWDGPVHYYKKLF
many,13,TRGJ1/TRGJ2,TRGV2,CATWDGRRYKKLF
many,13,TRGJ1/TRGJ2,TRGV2,CATWELAYYKKLF
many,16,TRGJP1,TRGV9,CALWAIISTTGWFKIF
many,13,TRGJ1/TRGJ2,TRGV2,CATWDAHYYKKLF